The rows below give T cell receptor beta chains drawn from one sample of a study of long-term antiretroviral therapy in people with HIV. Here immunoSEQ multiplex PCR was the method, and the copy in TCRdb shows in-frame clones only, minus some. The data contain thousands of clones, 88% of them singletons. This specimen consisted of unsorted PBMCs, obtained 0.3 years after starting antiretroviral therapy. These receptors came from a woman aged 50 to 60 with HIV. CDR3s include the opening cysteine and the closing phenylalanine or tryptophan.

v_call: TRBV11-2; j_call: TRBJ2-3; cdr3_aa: CASSSLGEQGLDTQYF
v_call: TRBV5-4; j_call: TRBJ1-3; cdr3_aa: CASSSRGGSGNTIYF
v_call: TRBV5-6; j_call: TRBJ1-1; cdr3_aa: CASSLESGGLRHFSTEAFF
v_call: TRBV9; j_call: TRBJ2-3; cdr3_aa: CASSVGSGARVDTQYF
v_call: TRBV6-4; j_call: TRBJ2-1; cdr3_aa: CASSDSGLAGLNEQFF
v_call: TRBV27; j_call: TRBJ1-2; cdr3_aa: CASSLQGANYGYTF
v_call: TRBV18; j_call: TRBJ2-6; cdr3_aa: CASSPGLYTGANVLTF
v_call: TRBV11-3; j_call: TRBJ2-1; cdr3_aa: CASSLDRGSYNEQFF
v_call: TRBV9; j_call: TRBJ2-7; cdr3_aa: CASSGPLAGGSYEQYF
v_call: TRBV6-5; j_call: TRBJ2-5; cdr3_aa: CASSYHTSGEETQYF
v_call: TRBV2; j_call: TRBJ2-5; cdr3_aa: CASRSGLAWETQYF
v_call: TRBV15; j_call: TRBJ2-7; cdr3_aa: CATSREGAEYF
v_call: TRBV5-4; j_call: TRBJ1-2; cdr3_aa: CASSLPQGGWYGYTF
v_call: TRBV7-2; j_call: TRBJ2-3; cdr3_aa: CASSVVATSGGAGDTQYF
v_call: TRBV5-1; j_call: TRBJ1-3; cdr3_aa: CASSPGQGGSSGNTIYF
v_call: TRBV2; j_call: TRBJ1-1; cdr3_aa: CASSYRATEAFF
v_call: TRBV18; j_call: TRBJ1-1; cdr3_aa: CASSPTGEDTEAFF
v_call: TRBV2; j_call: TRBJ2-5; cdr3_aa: CASSQLAGVGETQYF
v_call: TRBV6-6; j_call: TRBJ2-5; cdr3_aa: CASSYGGWGQETQYF
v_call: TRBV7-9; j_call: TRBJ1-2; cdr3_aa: CASSSRHPEGGYTF
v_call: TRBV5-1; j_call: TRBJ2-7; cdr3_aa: CASSLAARAYEQYF
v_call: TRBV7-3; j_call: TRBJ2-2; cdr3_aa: CASSFVGNTGELFF
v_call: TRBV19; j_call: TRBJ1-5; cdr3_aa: CASSIEGFYSNQPQHF
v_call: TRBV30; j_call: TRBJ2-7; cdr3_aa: CALQGRGEQYF
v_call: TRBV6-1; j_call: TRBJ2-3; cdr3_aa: CASSGRDRVTDTQYF
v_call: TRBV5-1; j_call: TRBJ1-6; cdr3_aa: CASSLTTGAESPLHF
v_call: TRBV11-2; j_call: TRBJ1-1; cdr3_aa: CASSRQGAGAEAFF
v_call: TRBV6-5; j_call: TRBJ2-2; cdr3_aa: CASSYYQSTGELFF
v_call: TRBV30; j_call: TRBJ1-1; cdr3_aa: CAWSWQGNTEAFF
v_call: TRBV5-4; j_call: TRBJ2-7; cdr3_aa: CASSWGGGIPYEQYF
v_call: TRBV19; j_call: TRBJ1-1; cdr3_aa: CASSIDDRVTSGAFF
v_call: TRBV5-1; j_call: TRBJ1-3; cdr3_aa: CASSRGTGAIYF
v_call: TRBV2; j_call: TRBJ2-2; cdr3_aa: CASSAGLAGTGELFF
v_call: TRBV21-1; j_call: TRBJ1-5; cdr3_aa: CASGGQGNQPQHF
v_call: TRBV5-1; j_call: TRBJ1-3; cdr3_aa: CASSLVQGQVGNTIYF
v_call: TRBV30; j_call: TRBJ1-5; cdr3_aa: CAWSVEGLWPQHF
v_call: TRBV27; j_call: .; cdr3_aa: CASSLGRGSYEQYF
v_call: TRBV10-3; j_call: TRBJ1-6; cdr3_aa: CATSDRGNNSPLHF
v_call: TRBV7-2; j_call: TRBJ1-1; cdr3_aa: CASSFTGAGNTEAFF